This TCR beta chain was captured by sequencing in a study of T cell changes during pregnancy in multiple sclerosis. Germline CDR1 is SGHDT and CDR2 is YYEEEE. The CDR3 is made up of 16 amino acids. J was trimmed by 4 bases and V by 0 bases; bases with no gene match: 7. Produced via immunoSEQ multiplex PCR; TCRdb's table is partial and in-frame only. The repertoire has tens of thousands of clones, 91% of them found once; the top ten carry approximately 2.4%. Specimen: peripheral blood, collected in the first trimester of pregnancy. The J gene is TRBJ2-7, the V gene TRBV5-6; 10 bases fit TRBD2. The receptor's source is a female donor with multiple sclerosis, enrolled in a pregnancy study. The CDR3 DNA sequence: TGTGCCAGCAGCTTGGGAGCGGGAGGGCCGGGGTACGAGCAGTACTTC. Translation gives CASSLGAGGPGYEQYF.